What follows are 24 T cell receptor beta chains derived from one specimen sequenced in a study of beta chain features in type 1 diabetes. As every portion of the isolated RNA was reverse transcribed, the sequencing read expressed TCRB transcripts. Data came from immunoSEQ multiplex PCR; TCRdb stores just in-frame clones and leaves some out. The table includes some 410,000 clones, about 14% detected once. Sequencing used naive CD4+ T cells from blood. Source of these receptors: a man aged 25 to 40 in good health.

In its sample, this clone was seen a few times. V and J are TRBV5-1 and TRBJ2-5; no clear D. The CDR3 is 14 residues long. The V and J ends lost 7 bases and 4 bases respectively, with 17 bases between them. Germline loops: CDR1 SGHRS, CDR2 YFSETQ. CDR3 sequence reads: CASLSDPAAETQYF. CDR3 bases: TGCGCCAGCCTTTCGGACCCTGCCGCAGAGACCCAGTACTTC.

This clone was counted between two and nine times. V gene TRBV30 combines with J gene TRBJ1-2; TRBD1 matches at 11 bases. Germline CDR1 and CDR2: GTSNPN and SVGIG (reference sequence). The CDR3 is made up of 14 amino acids. With 2 bases clipped from V and 12 bases from J, the junction kept 11 bases outside the gene matches. The CDR3 sequence: CAWSTLTPDRGHTF. DNA for the CDR3: TGTGCCTGGAGTACTCTCACACCGGACAGGGGGCACACCTTC.

The chain recombines TRBV25-1 with TRBJ2-3, with D unresolved. The CDR3 contains 13 residues. The germline CDR1 and CDR2 sequences are MGHDK and SYGVNS. The V end lost 5 bases, the J end lost 3 bases, and 9 bases lay between the germline ends. The CDR3 DNA reads TGTGCCAGCAGTTTTCTACGGACAGATACGCAGTATTTT. Encoded protein: CASSFLRTDTQYF.

This clone has more than one count but fewer than ten. The chain uses TRBV5-1 and TRBJ2-2; the D gene is possibly TRBD1 (5 bases). This CDR3 is built from 14 residues. Trimming took 4 bases from V and 0 from J, leaving 7 bases between them. Germline V gene data show CDR1 as SGHRS and CDR2 as YFSETQ. The CDR3 DNA is TGCGCCAGCAGCGAGACAGCGAACACCGGGGAGCTGTTTTTT. This gives the protein CASSETANTGELFF.

The J gene is TRBJ1-2, the V gene TRBV18; D gene uncertain. The germline V gene encodes CDR1 KGHSH and CDR2 LQKENI. CDR3 length: 17 amino acids. Trimming pared 3 bases from V and 0 bases from J, leaving 17 bases between. CDR3 sequence reads: CASSPARRVIANYGYTF. DNA for the CDR3: TGTGCCAGCTCACCGGCCAGAAGGGTCATAGCTAACTATGGCTACACCTTC.

This clone has only a few counts. The rearrangement joins TRBV19 to TRBJ2-2, with 10 bases fitting TRBD2. Germline V gene data show CDR1 as LNHDA and CDR2 as SQIVND (reference sequence). Losses at the gene ends were 3 bases for V and 7 bases for J; bases not matched to a gene: 5. The CDR3 extends over 15 amino acids. CDR3 in amino acids: CASSILAGAYGELFF. The CDR3 nucleotides read TGTGCCAGTAGTATTCTAGCGGGAGCATACGGGGAGCTGTTTTTT.

The sample holds a few counts of this clone. The gene calls are TRBV25-1 and TRBJ1-3; D is ambiguous. Germline CDR1 MGHDK, CDR2 SYGVNS. The CDR3 contains 13 residues. Trimming removed 4 bases at V and 3 bases at J, with 7 bases between. CDR3 region: CASSGVGGNTIYF. The CDR3 nucleotides are TGTGCCAGCAGTGGGGTTGGTGGAAACACCATATATTTT.

This clone appeared a few times. The chain is built from TRBV10-3 and TRBJ1-1; a weak D match, TRBD1 (6 bases). The CDR3 totals 15 residues. Germline CDR1 ENHRY, CDR2 SYGVKD. The V and J ends lost 7 bases and 8 bases respectively, with 23 bases between them. CDR3 protein: CAIIKQGVDRLEAFF. CDR3 in DNA: TGTGCCATCATTAAACAGGGCGTTGACAGGTTGGAAGCTTTCTTT.

V is TRBV5-6 and J is TRBJ2-1, with no clear D. Germline assignment: CDR1 SGHDT and CDR2 YYEEEE. The CDR3 is 16 amino acids. V was shortened by 0 bases and J by 0 bases, with 10 bases between the two germline ends. The DNA for the CDR3 is TGTGCCAGCAGCTTGGGGAAGGCCGACTCCTACAATGAGCAGTTCTTC. Encoded protein: CASSLGKADSYNEQFF. Combining the CDR3 with reference TRBV5-6 and TRBJ2-1 gives the whole variable domain DAGVTQSPTHLIKTRGQQVTLRCSPKSGHDTVSWYQQALGQGPQFIFQYYEEEERQRGNFPDRFSGHQFPNYSSELNVNALLLGDSALYLCASSLGKADSYNEQFFGPGTRLTVL.

This clone was found a few times. V usage is TRBV29-1 and J usage is TRBJ1-1; D not resolved. Trimming left V 3 bases short and J 0 bases short, with 11 bases between. The CDR3 length is 14 residues. The germline V gene encodes CDR1 SQVTM and CDR2 ANQGSEA. The CDR3 reads CSVEAGRLNTEAFF. DNA for the CDR3: TGCAGCGTTGAGGCCGGTAGATTGAACACTGAAGCTTTCTTT.

This clone was counted a few times. The chain recombines TRBV13 with TRBJ2-7, with 8 bases identical to TRBD1. The V gene end was trimmed by 1 base and the J gene end by 4 bases; junction bases not matched to a gene: 15. From germline, CDR1 is PRHDT and CDR2 FYEKMQ (reference sequence). The CDR3 sequence is 18 residues long. The CDR3 reads CASSLATGENGTSYEQYV. The CDR3 DNA reads TGTGCCAGCAGCTTAGCGACAGGGGAAAACGGGACTTCATACGAGCAGTACGTC.

This clone has more than one count but fewer than ten. The rearrangement links TRBV15 to TRBJ2-1; tentatively, D is TRBD1 (5 bases). Germline V gene lookup returns CDR1 LNHNV and CDR2 YYDKDF (reference sequence). The CDR3 sequence is 16 residues long. Trimming shortened V by 4 bases and J by 2 bases, and 15 bases separated the two germline ends. The CDR3 nucleotides read TGTGCCACCAGCAAACGGACAACTCGCCCCTACAATGAGCAGTTCTTC. This encodes CATSKRTTRPYNEQFF.

The genes are TRBV30 and TRBJ2-7, with D unresolved. The CDR3 covers 11 residues. Germline values: CDR1 GTSNPN, CDR2 SVGIG (reference sequence). The CDR3 coding sequence is TGTGCTGTTCAGAGGACCTACGAGCAGTACGTC. Translation: CAVQRTYEQYV.

This clone has more than one count but fewer than ten. J is TRBJ2-7 and V is TRBV4-1; possible D gene TRBD1, 6 bases. CDR3 length: 15 residues. Looked up from germline, CDR1 is MGHRA and CDR2 is YSYEKL. The ends were cut back, 0 bases at V and 6 bases at J, with 15 bases in the middle. The CDR3 nucleotides read TGCGCCAGCAGCCAAGAAAACAGGGTATTCGCCGAGCAGTACTTC. Its translation is CASSQENRVFAEQYF.

This clone was seen more than once but under ten times. This chain links TRBV18 with TRBJ2-6; 7 bases are shared with TRBD2. The CDR3 is made up of 17 amino acids. Germline values: CDR1 KGHSH, CDR2 LQKENI. Unmatched junction bases numbered 7, after V lost 5 bases and J lost 0 bases. The CDR3: CASSSGVPLSGANVLTF. The CDR3 nucleotides are TGTGCCAGCTCAAGCGGGGTCCCCCTCTCTGGGGCCAACGTCCTGACTTTC.

The rearrangement uses TRBV29-1 and TRBJ2-3; 9 nucleotides agree with TRBD2. The V gene's germline CDR1 is SQVTM and CDR2 ANQGSEA. The CDR3 is 15 amino acids. V lost 4 bases, J lost 6 bases, and 11 bases stayed unmatched. The CDR3: CSVVSLAGVADTQYF. As DNA, the CDR3 is TGCAGCGTTGTCTCTTTAGCGGGGGTTGCGGATACGCAGTATTTT.

This clone was observed a handful of times. The chain employs TRBV18 and TRBJ2-1; D perhaps matches TRBD1 (6 bases). CDR3 length: 13 residues. V lost 4 bases, J lost 5 bases, and 9 bases lay in between. CDR1 and CDR2 (germline): KGHSH, LQKENI. This CDR3 is CASSLDSDNEQFF. The CDR3 DNA reads TGTGCCAGCTCACTGGACAGTGACAATGAGCAGTTCTTC.

This chain joins TRBV7-9 and TRBJ1-2; D unresolved. Trimming left V 3 bases short and J 8 bases short, with 10 bases between. CDR1 SEHNR and CDR2 FQNEAQ come from the germline V gene (reference sequence). The CDR3 is made up of 12 amino acids. The CDR3 DNA reads as TGTGCCAGCAGCTTTGTGAGGAGGGGCTACACCTTC. Its translation: CASSFVRRGYTF.

This chain connects TRBV5-1 to TRBJ2-3; 12 positions match TRBD1. CDR3 length: 16 amino acids. V was pared by 1 base and J by 4 bases, with 4 bases of the junction left unmatched. Per the germline V gene, CDR1 is SGHRS and CDR2 is YFSETQ. CDR3 nucleotide sequence: TGCGCCAGCAGCTTGACCGGGACAGGGGGCGCAGATACGCAGTATTTT. It specifies CASSLTGTGGADTQYF.

Concerning this clone itself: Distinct nucleotide sequences in the sample also encode this CDR3. The genes are TRBV2 and TRBJ2-1, with 11 bases that match TRBD2. The CDR3 spans 15 residues. V lost 6 bases, J lost 1 base, and 2 bases stayed unmatched. The germline CDR1 and CDR2 sequences are SNHLY and FYNNEI. CDR3 DNA: TGTGCCAGCAGCGGGACTAGCGGATCCTACAATGAGCAGTTCTTC. As protein: CASSGTSGSYNEQFF.

In its sample, this clone was seen a few times. V usage is TRBV29-1 and J usage is TRBJ2-5; the D gene is possibly TRBD2 (5 bases). The germline CDR1 and CDR2 sequences are SQVTM and ANQGSEA. The CDR3 consists of 12 residues. The V and J ends lost 3 bases and 4 bases respectively, with 9 bases between them. CDR3 in DNA: TGCAGCGTTGACCCGGGAAGAGAGACCCAGTACTTC. Its protein product is CSVDPGRETQYF.

This clone came up a few times. V and J are TRBV7-9 and TRBJ2-1; 8 positions match TRBD2. Germline V gene data show CDR1 as SEHNR and CDR2 as FQNEAQ (reference sequence). This CDR3 has 14 residues. The ends lost 2 bases at V and 5 bases at J; junction bases unmatched: 2. CDR3: CASSLSGRNNEQFF. In DNA form, the CDR3 reads TGTGCCAGCAGCTTAAGCGGGAGAAACAATGAGCAGTTCTTC.

V usage is TRBV27 and J usage is TRBJ1-6; no firm D call. Per germline, CDR1 MNHEY and CDR2 SMNVEV (reference sequence). The length of the CDR3 is 13 residues. V lost 3 bases, J lost 4 bases, and 4 bases lay in between. The CDR3 bases are TGTGCCAGCAGTTTCAAATATAATTCACCCCTCCACTTT. Amino acid sequence: CASSFKYNSPLHF.

Only a few counts were recorded for this clone. V and J are TRBV10-3 and TRBJ2-5; D remains ambiguous. Looked up from germline, CDR1 is ENHRY and CDR2 is SYGVKD. The CDR3 is 12 residues long. V lost 6 bases to trimming and J lost 5 bases, with 10 bases between them. CDR3 sequence (DNA): TGTGCCATCAGAAAAGATGGCGAGACCCAGTACTTC. Encoded protein: CAIRKDGETQYF.